Listed below are T cell receptor beta chains from one sample, sequenced in a study of cytomegalovirus exposure and HLA in healthy donors. Profiling relied on immunoSEQ multiplex PCR, and the TCRdb table lists in-frame clones only, not all of them. The data show 150,000 to 200,000 clones, around 85% seen once. Sequences were obtained from PBMCs. These receptors originate from a woman aged 50 to 60 in good health and CMV-seronegative. CDR3s leave out the opening cysteine and the closing phenylalanine or tryptophan.

V: TRBV19
CDR3: ASSIGRQGRFEQY

V: TRBV5-1
CDR3: ASTTPGNTEAF

V: TRBV7-2
CDR3: ASSLGGGGSQPQH

V: TRBV6-1
CDR3: ASSEAWSAVDTQY

V: TRBV27
CDR3: ASSSRRTGDQPQH

V: TRBV18
CDR3: ASSAGVEETQY

V: TRBV6-1
CDR3: ASRGLPDQTYEQY

V: TRBV6-6
CDR3: ASSYSTRVTEAF

V: TRBV27
CDR3: ASSFLGQGRLNEQY

V: TRBV19
CDR3: ASSIGGSGGNQPQH

V: TRBV5-4
CDR3: ASGLNRVAAQY

V: TRBV4-1
CDR3: ASSQEPATNEKLF

V: TRBV5-1
CDR3: ASSFRSSGKVNEQF

V: TRBV28
CDR3: ASSFPSGRGETQY

V: TRBV10-3
CDR3: AIRPGQVYEQY

V: TRBV7-9
CDR3: ASSLAVLDAGGYNEQF

V: TRBV29-1
CDR3: SARDRASYEQY

V: TRBV5-6
CDR3: ASSFTSEGGTDTQY

V: TRBV25-1
CDR3: ASSETGYSGELF

V: TRBV19
CDR3: ASSPPGPGELF

V: TRBV18
CDR3: ASSLRTGSYNEQF

V: TRBV27
CDR3: ASSLSGTIYEQY

V: TRBV19
CDR3: ASSIGLNPAYNEQF

V: TRBV5-5
CDR3: ASSPYPGGVSGNTIY

V: TRBV12-2
CDR3: ASRPRLGAGDGYEQY

V: TRBV7-9
CDR3: ASSSGLAGHNEQF

V: TRBV4-1
CDR3: ASSQHQGANEKLF

V: TRBV19
CDR3: ASSIAGVDTDTQY

V: TRBV28
CDR3: ASKFGGVRRTEAF

V: TRBV6-5
CDR3: ASSPSNSGANVLT

V: TRBV27
CDR3: ASSPGNPYEQY

V: TRBV21-1
CDR3: ASSNQLGTYEQY

V: TRBV7-9
CDR3: ASSPGAGGGNEQF

V: TRBV19
CDR3: ASSPGQVPYNEQF

V: TRBV7-9
CDR3: ASSPGTSGPYEQY

V: TRBV28
CDR3: ASNSPGQGFYEQY

V: TRBV5-1
CDR3: ASGRQIGSGANVLT

V: TRBV6-5
CDR3: ASSRDRGQGSEAF

V: TRBV6-1
CDR3: ASSNRGGGNIQY

V: TRBV28
CDR3: ASSEPINTGELF